One sample yielded the 19 T cell receptor beta chains listed below, sequenced in a study of T-cell memory formation after mild COVID-19. One entry per CDR3 protein, called by TCRdb with MiXCR from the 5' RACE reads. The data contain hundreds of thousands of distinct CDR3 sequences, 15% to 20% of them seen just once; the ten biggest clones take up about 22%. The sequencing input was PBMCs or a T cell subset sorted from them (not recorded which). These receptors came from a man between 18 and 35 years old who had mild COVID-19 (a few samples of this study predate the infection). Cell type and time point are not known.

This clonotype has ten or more counts. The CDR3 spells CASSSGLLNTEAFF. The CDR3 DNA reads as TGCGCCAGCAGCAGTGGACTCCTGAACACTGAAGCTTTCTTT. The rearrangement uses TRBV5-1 and TRBJ1-1, with D unresolved. Trimming removed 4 bases at V and 0 bases at J, with 10 bases between. This CDR3 spans 14 amino acids. CDR1 SGHRS and CDR2 YFSETQ come from the germline V gene.

The V call is TRBV6-6, the J call TRBJ1-2, with a weak D call TRBD1 (6 bases). The CDR3 covers 15 residues. Germline CDR1 MNHNY, CDR2 SVGAGI (reference sequence). V lost 6 bases and J 1 base, leaving 15 bases between the germline ends. The CDR3 nucleotides read TGTGCCAGCAGCGTAGGGGGTAATCTTAACTATGGCTACACCTTC. It specifies CASSVGGNLNYGYTF.

The genes are TRBV6-6 and TRBJ1-1; tentative D call: TRBD1 (5 bases). The V gene lost 1 base and the J gene lost 5 bases, with 17 bases spanning the gap. The CDR3 length is 16 residues. From germline, CDR1 is MNHNY and CDR2 SVGAGI (reference sequence). This CDR3 is CASSYLGTANRTEAFF. DNA of the CDR3: TGTGCCAGCAGTTACTTAGGGACCGCAAACCGTACTGAAGCTTTCTTT.

The chain uses TRBV11-2 and TRBJ1-4; 10 nucleotides line up with TRBD1. CDR1 and CDR2 (germline): SGHAT, FQNNGV. After removal of 4 bases from V and 5 bases from J, the junction contained 7 bases not matched to a gene. The CDR3 consists of 16 residues. The chain's CDR3 is CASSSRDRGDNEKLFF. The CDR3, as DNA: TGTGCCAGCAGCTCCCGGGACAGGGGAGACAATGAAAAACTGTTTTTT.

The chain combines TRBV20-1 with TRBJ2-7, with D possibly TRBD1 on 6 matching bases. CDR1 DFQATT and CDR2 SNEGSKA come from the germline V gene (reference sequence). This CDR3 has 14 amino acids. V lost 3 bases, J lost 3 bases, and 15 bases lay in between. The DNA for the CDR3 is TGCAGTGCTAGGGACTGGGACACGGACTACGAGCAGTACTTC. Translated: CSARDWDTDYEQYF.

This clonotype was seen a few times. This sequence joins TRBV11-2 and TRBJ1-2; D gene ambiguous. The CDR3 totals 15 residues. CDR1 is SGHAT and CDR2 is FQNNGV in the germline V gene. V was pared by 6 bases and J by 7 bases, with 21 bases between. CDR3 in DNA: TGTGCCAGCAGTCCTCTATTTGGGCATTTAGTTGGCTACACCTTC. Encoded protein: CASSPLFGHLVGYTF. The entire variable domain, with the rest obtained from reference TRBV11-2 and TRBJ1-2, is as follows: EAGVAQSPRYKIIEKRQSVAFWCNPISGHATLYWYQQILGQGPKLLIQFQNNGVVDDSQLPKDRFSAERLKGVDSTLKIQPAKLEDSAVYLCASSPLFGHLVGYTFGSGTRLTVV.

This clonotype was counted only a few times. This chain links TRBV6-2 or TRBV6-3 with TRBJ1-1; D is unclear. The germline V gene has CDR1 MNHEY and CDR2 SVGEGT. The ends were cut back, 6 bases at V and 3 bases at J, with 11 bases in the middle. The CDR3 sequence is 13 residues long. The CDR3 region has the DNA TGTGCCAGCAGACGGACGGATTACACTGAAGCTTTCTTT. It codes for CASRRTDYTEAFF.

The gene calls are TRBV9 and TRBJ2-3; D unresolved. With 3 bases removed from V and 0 bases from J, the gap between germline ends came to 5 bases. From germline, CDR1 is SGDLS and CDR2 YYNGEE. The CDR3 sequence is 13 residues long. CDR3 loop: CASSGQSTDTQYF. The DNA for the CDR3 is TGTGCCAGCAGCGGGCAGAGCACAGATACGCAGTATTTT.

This clonotype showed up just a few times. The V call is TRBV7-9, the J call TRBJ1-2, with D possibly TRBD1 on 5 matching bases. Germline V gene data show CDR1 as SEHNR and CDR2 as FQNEAQ (reference sequence). The CDR3 spans 14 residues. The V and J ends lost 3 bases and 7 bases respectively, with 15 bases between them. The CDR3 DNA reads TGTGCCAGCAGCTTGGGGGATTTTATAAGTGGCTACACCTTC. It yields the protein CASSLGDFISGYTF.

This rearrangement joins TRBV10-3 to TRBJ1-1; 8 positions agree with TRBD1. This CDR3 has 14 amino acids. The germline CDR1 and CDR2 sequences are ENHRY and SYGVKD. V lost 4 bases to trimming and J lost 6 bases; unmatched junction nucleotides: 7. CDR3 DNA sequence: TGTGCCATCAGTGGGAGACAGGGGAAACCTGAAGCTTTCTTT. Translated: CAISGRQGKPEAFF.

This clonotype was recorded at least ten times. The J gene is TRBJ2-1, the V gene TRBV5-5; perhaps D is TRBD1 or TRBD2 (5 bases each). The CDR3 extends over 17 amino acids. Looked up from germline, CDR1 is SGHKS and CDR2 is YYEKEE (reference sequence). Trimming cost V 1 base and J 0 bases, with 14 bases left between them. CDR3 DNA sequence: TGTGCCAGCAGCTTGTGGTCCGGGGACCTCTCCTACAATGAGCAGTTCTTC. Protein: CASSLWSGDLSYNEQFF.

J is TRBJ1-4 and V is TRBV20-1, with D unresolved. The CDR3 covers 16 residues. Trimming left V 0 bases short and J 0 bases short, with 11 bases between. CDR1 and CDR2 from the germline V gene are DFQATT and SNEGSKA (reference sequence). The CDR3 is CSAREGNSATNEKLFF. CDR3 DNA: TGCAGTGCTAGAGAGGGAAACAGTGCAACTAATGAAAAACTGTTTTTT.

The chain has TRBV6-1 and TRBJ1-2, with 7 positions matching TRBD1. This CDR3 is built from 13 residues. Germline V gene lookup returns CDR1 MNHNS and CDR2 SASEGT. Trimming cost V 8 bases and J 2 bases; bases outside gene matches: 5. The CDR3 sequence is CASQGDPNYGYTF. CDR3 nucleotide sequence: TGTGCCAGCCAGGGGGATCCCAACTATGGCTACACCTTC.

The CDR3 loop reads CASRGVTNEKLFF. DNA of the CDR3: TGCGCCAGCCGAGGGGTTACTAATGAAAAACTGTTTTTT. The chain carries TRBV23-1 and TRBJ1-4; D might be TRBD1 (5 bases). TRBV23-1 is an ORF, with its function uncertain. Trimming pared 8 bases from V and 2 bases from J, leaving 9 bases between. This CDR3 region has 13 residues.

This clonotype showed up just a few times. CDR3 amino acids: CASSSRVEKLFF. As DNA, the CDR3 is TGTGCCAGCTCTTCCCGCGTAGAAAAACTGTTTTTT. The chain links TRBV14 to TRBJ1-4; D unresolved. Germline V gene lookup returns CDR1 SGHDN and CDR2 FVKESK. Trimming stripped 8 bases from V and 8 bases from J, with 12 bases between. The CDR3 has 12 amino acids.

This clonotype was recorded a few times. J is TRBJ2-7 and V is TRBV6-5; D not resolved. The CDR3 is made up of 15 amino acids. The germline V and J ends were trimmed by 5 bases and 0 bases, with 14 bases remaining between them. Germline V lookup: CDR1 MNHEY, CDR2 SVGAGI. Written as DNA, the CDR3 is TGTGCCAGCAGTCCTTCTGGTCCGAGCTCCTACGAGCAGTACGTC. This gives the protein CASSPSGPSSYEQYV.

This clonotype was seen a handful of times. V is TRBV7-9 and J is TRBJ2-7, with D possibly TRBD1 on 6 matching bases. The CDR3 length is 14 residues. The germline gives CDR1 SEHNR, CDR2 FQNEAQ (reference sequence). V was shortened by 5 bases and J by 2 bases, with 13 bases between the two germline ends. DNA of the CDR3: TGTGCCAGCAGCCCCCCAGGGGCCGCCTACGAGCAGTACTTC. This codes for CASSPPGAAYEQYF.

In this sample, this clonotype turned up a few times. The chain has TRBV6-5 and TRBJ1-1; D call uncertain. V gave up 0 bases and J gave up 1 base, with 6 bases separating them. This CDR3 has 14 amino acids. CDR1 is MNHEY, CDR2 SVGAGI, per germline. The CDR3 bases are TGTGCCAGCAGTTACTCGTCGGCGAACACTGAAGCTTTCTTT. This encodes CASSYSSANTEAFF.

The chain combines TRBV6-2 or TRBV6-3 with TRBJ2-2; D call uncertain. Germline assignment: CDR1 MNHEY and CDR2 SVGEGT. V was shortened by 6 bases and J by 6 bases, with 14 bases between the two germline ends. The CDR3 spans 14 residues. The CDR3, as DNA: TGTGCCAGCAGCCTCCATTCCGAGCCCGGGGAGCTGTTTTTT. Its protein is CASSLHSEPGELFF.